The 29 T cell receptor beta chains presented below share a single source sample, sequenced in a study of technical replicates of blood from a few donors. Clones were sequenced by immunoSEQ multiplex PCR, and TCRdb holds only the in-frame ones, with some missing. The table has more than 75,000 clones, over 90% seen once. The specimen was T cells isolated from PBMCs. These TCRs come from a human donor in good health.

Here the CDR3 DNA reads TGTGCCAGCAGCTTAGATAACATGAACACTGAAGCTTTCTTT. Amino acid sequence: CASSLDNMNTEAFF. V is TRBV11-1 and J is TRBJ1-1; D remains unclear. Germline values: CDR1 SGHAT, CDR2 FQDESV (reference sequence). The CDR3 covers 14 residues. Trimming left V 1 base short and J 0 bases short, with 6 bases between.

The chain joins TRBV27 to TRBJ1-5, with D maybe TRBD1 (5 bases). Germline loops: CDR1 MNHEY, CDR2 SMNVEV (reference sequence). This CDR3 region has 16 residues. Trimming stripped 6 bases from V and 3 bases from J, with 18 bases between. The CDR3: CASSNRAGRDNQPQHF. The CDR3 coding sequence is TGTGCCAGCAGCAATAGGGCAGGGAGGGACAATCAGCCCCAGCATTTT.

The chain carries TRBV6-1 and TRBJ2-2, with 7 bases fitting TRBD2. Germline-derived CDR1 and CDR2 are MNHNS and SASEGT. The trim removed 3 bases at V and 10 bases at J, leaving 8 bases unmatched. The CDR3 is 14 amino acids. The CDR3 region has the DNA TGTGCCAGCAGTGATAGCGGGCTTGCTTTGGAGCTGTTTTTT. This gives the protein CASSDSGLALELFF.

The chain carries TRBV25-1 and TRBJ1-1; tentative D call: TRBD1 (5 bases). Germline V lookup: CDR1 MGHDK, CDR2 SYGVNS. CDR3 length equals 14 residues. The V and J ends lost 2 bases and 1 base respectively, with 8 bases between them. CDR3 residues: CASSETGGNTEAFF. The CDR3 DNA follows: TGTGCCAGCAGTGAAACAGGTGGGAACACTGAAGCTTTCTTT.

This clone came up once. V and J are TRBV5-1 and TRBJ2-3; 8 bases map to TRBD1. Looked up from germline, CDR1 is SGHRS and CDR2 is YFSETQ. The CDR3 is 14 amino acids. With 0 bases clipped from V and 5 bases from J, the junction kept 2 bases outside the gene matches. As DNA, the CDR3 is TGCGCCAGCAGCTTGGACAGGGGGGTAGATACGCAGTATTTT. It yields the protein CASSLDRGVDTQYF. Combining the CDR3 with reference TRBV5-1 and TRBJ2-3 gives the whole variable domain KAGVTQTPRYLIKTRGQQVTLSCSPISGHRSVSWYQQTPGQGLQFLFEYFSETQRNKGNFPGRFSGRQFSNSRSEMNVSTLELGDSALYLCASSLDRGVDTQYFGPGTRLTVL.

J is TRBJ1-5 and V is TRBV5-6, with D possibly TRBD1 on 5 matching bases. Between the trimmed V and J ends, which lost 4 bases and 3 bases, there was a span of 20 bases. Germline V gene sequence: CDR1 SGHDT, CDR2 YYEEEE. This CDR3 spans 17 amino acids. This CDR3 reads CASSLGHGDGFNQPQHF. CDR3 DNA sequence: TGTGCCAGCAGCCTAGGACACGGAGATGGGTTCAATCAGCCCCAGCATTTT.

The gene calls are TRBV19 and TRBJ1-1; no firm D call. Germline V gives CDR1 LNHDA, CDR2 SQIVND (reference sequence). With 7 bases removed from V and 0 bases from J, the gap between germline ends came to 18 bases. The CDR3 runs to 16 residues. This CDR3 reads CASNTPHTEVNTEAFF. CDR3 nucleotide sequence: TGTGCCAGTAATACGCCTCATACGGAGGTGAACACTGAAGCTTTCTTT.

V is TRBV7-9 and J is TRBJ1-3; the D gene is possibly TRBD1 (5 bases). CDR1 and CDR2 from the germline V gene are SEHNR and FQNEAQ (reference sequence). This CDR3 spans 15 amino acids. V shed 6 bases and J shed 5 bases, with 17 bases lying between them. CDR3 bases: TGTGCCAGCAGGGACTTGGGACTACTCAGAAACACCATATATTTT. This sequence encodes CASRDLGLLRNTIYF.

The CDR3 here is CASSQGLETQYF. The CDR3 coding sequence is TGCGCCAGCAGCCAGGGACTCGAGACCCAGTACTTC. J is TRBJ2-5 and V is TRBV5-1, with D possibly TRBD2 on 6 matching bases. Germline CDR1 is SGHRS and CDR2 is YFSETQ. This CDR3 region has 12 residues. V shed 4 bases and J shed 5 bases, with 9 bases lying between them.

The V and J genes are TRBV15 and TRBJ1-2; no definite D call. CDR1 LNHNV and CDR2 YYDKDF come from the germline V gene (reference sequence). V lost 0 bases to trimming and J lost 7 bases, with 18 bases between them. The CDR3 contains 16 residues. The CDR3 DNA reads as TGTGCCACCAGCAGAGATTTAGGCGGGAATTATGGTGGCTACACCTTC. Translated: CATSRDLGGNYGGYTF.

The J gene is TRBJ2-1, the V gene TRBV5-6, with unresolved D. Between the trimmed V and J ends, which lost 2 bases and 6 bases, there was a span of 15 bases. The CDR3 is 15 amino acids. In germline, CDR1 is SGHDT, CDR2 YYEEEE. The CDR3 region has the DNA TGTGCCAGCAGCTTTGGCGGCCGAAAATTCAATGAGCAGTTCTTC. Protein: CASSFGGRKFNEQFF.

J is TRBJ2-3 and V is TRBV7-3; possibly TRBD2 for D (6 bases). Germline CDR1 SGHTA, CDR2 FQGTGA. V lost 3 bases and J 4 bases, leaving 17 bases between the germline ends. The length of the CDR3 is 16 residues. The CDR3 coding sequence is TGTGCCAGCAGCTTCGGTCTGACGGGAGTCTCAGATACGCAGTATTTT. The encoded protein is CASSFGLTGVSDTQYF.

The V call is TRBV2, the J call TRBJ1-1; no clear D gene. The length of the CDR3 is 13 residues. From germline, CDR1 is SNHLY and CDR2 FYNNEI. V was pared by 8 bases and J by 2 bases, with 12 bases between. The CDR3 DNA sequence: TGTGCCAGCGTACAGTCCCTTAACACTGAAGCTTTCTTT. This sequence encodes CASVQSLNTEAFF.

The chain has TRBV6-5 and TRBJ1-1, with D perhaps matching TRBD1 (5 bases). The germline V gene encodes CDR1 MNHEY and CDR2 SVGAGI. The V gene lost 5 bases and the J gene lost 11 bases, with 18 bases spanning the gap. The CDR3 covers 13 residues. The CDR3 nucleotides are TGTGCCAGCAGTCTCACCACGGAGGGGCGGGCTTTCTTT. Amino acids: CASSLTTEGRAFF.

V usage is TRBV9 and J usage is TRBJ1-2; D not resolved. The V gene lost 2 bases and the J gene lost 4 bases, with 9 bases spanning the gap. This CDR3 has 13 residues. CDR1 SGDLS and CDR2 YYNGEE come from the germline V gene. The CDR3 DNA is TGTGCCAGCAGCGTCGAGGGAACCTATGGCTACACCTTC. This translates into CASSVEGTYGYTF.

V is TRBV25-1 and J is TRBJ1-2; TRBD1 is a possible D gene (6 bases). Germline V gives CDR1 MGHDK, CDR2 SYGVNS. V dropped 6 bases and J dropped 3 bases, with 17 bases sitting between them. The CDR3 loop spans 15 amino acids. CDR3 in DNA: TGTGCCAGCAGCAAACTGGACAGCCCTGACTATGGCTACACCTTC. It yields the protein CASSKLDSPDYGYTF.

A single count supports this clone. V gene TRBV29-1 combines with J gene TRBJ2-7, with 9 bases that match TRBD1. V shed 4 bases, J shed 5 bases, and the junction held 12 bases outside the gene matches. The CDR3 is 15 amino acids. Per germline, CDR1 SQVTM and CDR2 ANQGSEA. CDR3 in amino acids: CSVVFWGQGSNEQYF. Written as DNA, the CDR3 is TGCAGCGTTGTTTTTTGGGGACAGGGTAGCAACGAGCAGTACTTC.

The chain combines TRBV6-5 with TRBJ2-1; a possible D gene is TRBD2 (5 bases). CDR3 length equals 13 residues. CDR1 and CDR2 from the germline V gene are MNHEY and SVGAGI. V was pared by 7 bases and J by 4 bases, with 11 bases between. The chain's CDR3 is CASTSPDYNEQFF. The CDR3 DNA follows: TGTGCCAGCACTAGCCCAGATTACAATGAGCAGTTCTTC.

The V gene is TRBV25-1, the J gene TRBJ1-2; 11 bases fit TRBD1. This CDR3 region has 14 residues. V shed 7 bases and J 3 bases; nucleotides not matched to a gene: 4. Germline V gives CDR1 MGHDK, CDR2 SYGVNS. Here the CDR3 reads CASTGGQGDYGYTF. The DNA for the CDR3 is TGTGCCAGCACCGGGGGACAGGGGGACTATGGCTACACCTTC.

V is TRBV6-5 and J is TRBJ2-7; TRBD1 agrees at 7 bases. The CDR3 extends over 15 amino acids. CDR1 and CDR2 from the germline V gene are MNHEY and SVGAGI. The J segment lost 2 bases and the V segment lost 6 bases, leaving 10 bases of the junction unmatched. The chain's CDR3 is CASRPDREIPYEQYF. The CDR3 nucleotides read TGTGCCAGCAGACCTGACAGGGAGATTCCCTACGAGCAGTACTTC.

This sequence joins TRBV28 and TRBJ2-3; D is ambiguous. The CDR3 loop spans 13 amino acids. Trimming took 1 base from V and 6 from J, leaving 8 bases between them. The V gene's germline CDR1 is MDHEN and CDR2 SYDVKM. This CDR3 reads CASSLSGRDTQYF. CDR3 nucleotide sequence: TGTGCCAGCAGTTTATCCGGTCGGGATACGCAGTATTTT.

The chain employs TRBV11-2 and TRBJ1-2; D gene uncertain. Per germline, CDR1 SGHAT and CDR2 FQNNGV. The CDR3 has 13 amino acids. The ends were cut back, 1 base at V and 6 bases at J, with 9 bases in the middle. The CDR3 sequence: CASSLVSGNGYTF. CDR3 in DNA: TGTGCCAGCAGCTTAGTCTCCGGGAATGGCTACACCTTC.

The J gene is TRBJ2-1, the V gene TRBV9, with D maybe TRBD2 (5 bases). V was shortened by 2 bases and J by 0 bases, with 15 bases between the two germline ends. CDR3 length: 17 amino acids. Germline CDR1 is SGDLS and CDR2 is YYNGEE. CDR3 nucleotide sequence: TGTGCCAGCAGCGTCCTACCCGGGGTGAACTCCTACAATGAGCAGTTCTTC. Its protein is CASSVLPGVNSYNEQFF.

This clone was seen once. The rearrangement uses TRBV27 and TRBJ1-2; D gene uncertain. V lost 5 bases and J 1 base, leaving 11 bases between the germline ends. The CDR3 is 14 amino acids. Germline CDR1 MNHEY, CDR2 SMNVEV (reference sequence). CDR3 region: CASSGSPGNYGYTF. CDR3 sequence (DNA): TGTGCCAGCAGTGGGAGTCCTGGTAACTATGGCTACACCTTC.

The chain couples TRBV7-9 to TRBJ2-2, with a weak D call TRBD1 (5 bases). V lost 2 bases and J lost 5, with 9 bases in between. The CDR3 extends over 14 amino acids. Germline CDR1 is SEHNR and CDR2 is FQNEAQ (reference sequence). The CDR3 DNA is TGTGCCAGCAGCTTAAGGGGAAGTACCGGGGAGCTGTTTTTT. This translates into CASSLRGSTGELFF.

The chain joins TRBV27 to TRBJ2-7; 7 bases match TRBD1. CDR1 MNHEY and CDR2 SMNVEV come from the germline V gene (reference sequence). The CDR3 covers 16 residues. Unmatched junction bases numbered 8, after V lost 0 bases and J lost 3 bases. The CDR3 DNA reads as TGTGCCAGCAGTTTATCCCGGGACAGCTCAAACTACGAGCAGTACTTC. It encodes CASSLSRDSSNYEQYF.

The genes are TRBV2 and TRBJ2-1; 9 positions match TRBD2. Germline V gene data show CDR1 as SNHLY and CDR2 as FYNNEI. The trim removed 0 bases at V and 4 bases at J, leaving 10 bases unmatched. This CDR3 region has 18 residues. CDR3 DNA: TGTGCCAGCAGTGAAGCGCTTAGCGGGAGTGAACTATACAATGAGCAGTTCTTC. Its translation: CASSEALSGSELYNEQFF.

The chain couples TRBV9 to TRBJ2-7, with D maybe TRBD1 (5 bases). Germline lookup yields CDR1 SGDLS and CDR2 YYNGEE. The CDR3 is 16 amino acids. Deletions cut 2 bases from V and 1 base from J, with 16 bases between. The CDR3 coding sequence is TGTGCCAGCAGCGTGGAGACCGGTGACAGTTCCTACGAGCAGTACTTC. Its protein product is CASSVETGDSSYEQYF.

This clone was picked up one time. The chain combines TRBV28 with TRBJ2-7, with D perhaps TRBD2 (6 bases). The germline CDR1 and CDR2 sequences are MDHEN and SYDVKM. The CDR3 extends over 12 amino acids. The germline V and J ends were trimmed by 6 bases and 9 bases, with 15 bases remaining between them. CDR3 sequence reads: CASRLFGGGQYF. DNA for the CDR3: TGTGCCAGCAGACTGTTTGGGGGAGGGCAGTACTTC.